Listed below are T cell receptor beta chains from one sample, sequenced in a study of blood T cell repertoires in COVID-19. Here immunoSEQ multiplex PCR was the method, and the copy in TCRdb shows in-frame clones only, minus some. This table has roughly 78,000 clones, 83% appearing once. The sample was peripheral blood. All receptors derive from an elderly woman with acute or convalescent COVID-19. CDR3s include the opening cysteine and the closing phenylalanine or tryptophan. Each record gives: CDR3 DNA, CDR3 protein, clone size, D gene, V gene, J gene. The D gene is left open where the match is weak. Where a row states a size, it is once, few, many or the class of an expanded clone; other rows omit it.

DNA: TGTGCCAGCAGCTTAGGGGTGGGCGGCTACACCTTC
CDR3: CASSLGVGGYTF
size: .
D: .
V: TRBV13
J: TRBJ1-2

DNA: TGCAGCGTTGAAGCGGCCTACGAGCAGTACTTC
CDR3: CSVEAAYEQYF
size: .
D: .
V: TRBV29-1
J: TRBJ2-7

DNA: TGCGCCAGCAGCCCCTCCGGGAAAATCACAGATACGCAGTATTTT
CDR3: CASSPSGKITDTQYF
size: .
D: .
V: TRBV5-1
J: TRBJ2-3

DNA: TGTGCCAGCGGCAGGGCGGACACTGAAGCTTTCTTT
CDR3: CASGRADTEAFF
size: .
D: .
V: TRBV25-1
J: TRBJ1-1

DNA: TGTGCCAGCAGCACCACTGGACTAGCGGGGGGGACCACGGCACCCTACGAGCAGTACTTC
CDR3: CASSTTGLAGGTTAPYEQYF
size: .
D: TRBD2
V: TRBV13
J: TRBJ2-7

DNA: TGTGCCTGGAAGCGGTTAGCGGGAGGGCTGGGGGAGACCCAGTACTTC
CDR3: CAWKRLAGGLGETQYF
size: .
D: TRBD2
V: TRBV30
J: TRBJ2-5

DNA: TGCGCCAGCAGATTGGCGGCAGGGTCGTACACTGAAGCTTTCTTT
CDR3: CASRLAAGSYTEAFF
size: .
D: .
V: TRBV5-1
J: TRBJ1-1

DNA: TGTGCCAGCAGCCCGCGGCCACAGGGTCGCTCACCCCTCCACTTT
CDR3: CASSPRPQGRSPLHF
size: .
D: .
V: TRBV12-1
J: TRBJ1-6

DNA: TGTGCCAGCAGTGAATTCCCGACTAGCGGGGGCACAGATACGCAGTATTTT
CDR3: CASSEFPTSGGTDTQYF
size: .
D: TRBD2
V: TRBV6-1
J: TRBJ2-3

DNA: TGTGCCAGCAGTCCGGCGGGACCCCTCCACTTT
CDR3: CASSPAGPLHF
size: many
D: .
V: TRBV12-3/TRBV12-4
J: TRBJ1-6

DNA: TGTGCCAGCGGCCTCGACAGGGGAACCTACGAGCAGTACTTC
CDR3: CASGLDRGTYEQYF
size: once
D: TRBD1
V: TRBV2
J: TRBJ2-7

DNA: TGCGCCAGCAGTTTAGGAGGACTAGCGGGAGTGGACACCGGGGAGCTGTTTTTT
CDR3: CASSLGGLAGVDTGELFF
size: .
D: TRBD2
V: TRBV10-1
J: TRBJ2-2

DNA: TGTGCCAGCAGAATACAGGGTAGTATTTCACCCCTCCACTTT
CDR3: CASRIQGSISPLHF
size: .
D: .
V: TRBV5-5
J: TRBJ1-6